The present T cell receptor beta chain was sequenced within a study of cytomegalovirus exposure and HLA in healthy donors. Concerning this clone: Its matching antigen is unknown.

Whole-study results and caveats: With DRB1 most and HLA-C fewest, TCR association rates differed between HLA loci in a later analysis.

V was shortened by 5 bases and J by 3 bases, with 12 bases between the two germline ends. Looked up from germline, CDR1 is SGHVS and CDR2 is FQNEAQ. This CDR3 is built from 14 residues. The PCR ran on 60 Vbeta and 13 Jbeta primers. Libraries were prepared by immunoSEQ multiplex PCR; TCRdb keeps only in-frame clonotypes and omits some of them. The sample has around 140,000 clones, roughly 71% seen once. The chain carries TRBV7-8 and TRBJ2-3; D may be TRBD2 (6 bases). The sequencing sample was made of PBMCs. This TCR came from a woman between 40 and 55 years old in good health and CMV-seronegative. This chain's CDR3 is CASSRGDFTDTQYF. CDR3 nucleotide sequence: TGTGCCAGCAGCCGCGGGGACTTTACAGATACGCAGTATTTT.